These 30 T cell receptor beta chains share one sample of origin, sequenced in a study of T cells in Graves' hyperthyroidism and ophthalmopathy. Template material for amplifying TCR beta CDR3 regions consisted of RNA transcripts. A set of HTBI primers served as the primers for a first-round RT-PCR of the TCR CDR3. TCRdb passed the multiplex PCR reads through MiXCR, listing each CDR3 protein once. The data contain about 360,000 distinct CDR3 sequences, roughly 13% of them singletons. Sequencing used blood. The source is a woman aged 18-29 years with Graves' hyperthyroidism.

This clonotype was observed at least ten times. The rearrangement uses TRBV6-6 and TRBJ2-1, with 11 bases aligning to TRBD2. Looked up from germline, CDR1 is MNHNY and CDR2 is SVGAGI (reference sequence). This CDR3 contains 16 residues. V lost 2 bases and J lost 8; bases outside the gene matches: 8. CDR3 loop: CASSYRDSGGADEQFF. The CDR3 DNA is TGTGCCAGCAGTTACCGTGATAGCGGGGGGGCGGATGAGCAGTTCTTC.

This clonotype was recorded many times. The chain uses TRBV29-1 and TRBJ1-1; D is uncertain. The V end lost 3 bases, the J end lost 1 base, and 12 bases lay between the germline ends. CDR1 is SQVTM, CDR2 ANQGSEA, per germline. This CDR3 comprises 14 residues. CDR3 region: CSVEGIPENTEAFF. The CDR3 DNA follows: TGCAGCGTTGAGGGGATACCGGAGAACACTGAAGCTTTCTTT.

The sample holds many counts of this clonotype. The chain uses TRBV6-1 and TRBJ2-3; 7 bases align to TRBD1. J was trimmed by 4 bases and V by 4 bases; bases with no gene match: 11. Germline V CDR1 and CDR2: MNHNS, SASEGT. The CDR3 consists of 16 residues. DNA of the CDR3: TGTGCCAGCAGTGGTAACAGGGGAATTCTCCCAGATACGCAGTATTTT. Its protein product is CASSGNRGILPDTQYF.

This clonotype has at least ten counts. This chain connects TRBV29-1 to TRBJ1-2; 8 bases match TRBD1. Germline assignment: CDR1 SQVTM and CDR2 ANQGSEA. The V gene end was trimmed by 5 bases and the J gene end by 8 bases; junction bases not matched to a gene: 22. There are 17 residues in the CDR3. In nucleotides, the CDR3 is TGCAGCGTTCCCGGTTGGGGGCAGGGGGCGTATAAGAGCGGCTACACCTTC. Its translation is CSVPGWGQGAYKSGYTF.

The V call is TRBV19, the J call TRBJ1-2; TRBD1 aligns across 7 bases. The germline V gene has CDR1 LNHDA and CDR2 SQIVND (reference sequence). The ends lost 7 bases at V and 2 bases at J; junction bases unmatched: 13. The CDR3 contains 16 residues. CDR3 sequence: CASTEVPGQINYGYTF. CDR3 sequence (DNA): TGTGCCAGTACCGAAGTACCGGGACAGATAAACTATGGCTACACCTTC.

There are many counts of this clonotype. V usage is TRBV14 and J usage is TRBJ1-1; TRBD1 is a possible D gene (5 bases). The CDR3 extends over 15 amino acids. V lost 1 base and J 1 base, leaving 10 bases between the germline ends. Germline CDR1 is SGHDN and CDR2 is FVKESK. CDR3 sequence reads: CASSQAWGGNTEAFF. CDR3 DNA: TGTGCCAGCAGCCAAGCCTGGGGGGGGAACACTGAAGCTTTCTTT.

This clonotype came up a few times. CDR3 coding DNA: TGTGCCAGCAGCTTAGGTTTGGGTCAGCAGTACTTC. It yields the protein CASSLGLGQQYF. The chain couples TRBV7-2 to TRBJ2-7, with D unresolved. CDR3 length equals 12 residues. With 1 base removed from V and 8 bases from J, the gap between germline ends came to 9 bases. Germline V gene data show CDR1 as SGHTA and CDR2 as FQGNSA. Looking up the rest from reference TRBV7-2 and TRBJ2-7 gives the full variable domain: GAGVSQSPSNKVTEKGKDVELRCDPISGHTALYWYRQSLGQGLEFLIYFQGNSAPDKSGLPSDRFSAERTGGSVSTLTIQRTQQEDSAVYLCASSLGLGQQYFGPGTRLTVT.

This clonotype occurred many times. The gene calls are TRBV28 and TRBJ1-2; the D gene is possibly TRBD1 (6 bases). From germline, CDR1 is MDHEN and CDR2 SYDVKM. Trimming stripped 8 bases from V and 8 bases from J, with 15 bases between. The CDR3 consists of 12 residues. The CDR3: CASVGGGLGYTF. The DNA of the CDR3 is TGTGCCAGCGTGGGCGGGGGGCTGGGCTACACCTTC.

J is TRBJ1-2 and V is TRBV5-1; D is possibly TRBD1 (6 bases). Germline values: CDR1 SGHRS, CDR2 YFSETQ. Trimming pared 2 bases from V and 7 bases from J, leaving 12 bases between. There are 13 residues in the CDR3. Written as DNA, the CDR3 is TGCGCCAGCAGCTTCGAGGGGGACGGTGGCTACACCTTC. It translates to CASSFEGDGGYTF.

In its sample, this clonotype was seen many times. The chain uses TRBV6-6 and TRBJ2-1; possibly TRBD1 for D (6 bases). Judging by the DNA end, TRBJ2-7 fits better; the J call may be wrong. Germline V gives CDR1 MNHNY, CDR2 SVGAGI (reference sequence). The CDR3 has 13 amino acids. In DNA, the CDR3 is TGTGCCAGCAGTTACTCGAGGGACAATGAGCAGTACTTC. Translation gives CASSYSRDNEQYF.

This clonotype has a handful of counts. This chain links TRBV14 with TRBJ2-5, with 10 bases aligning to TRBD2. CDR1 and CDR2 (germline): SGHDN, FVKESK. CDR3 size: 15 residues. Losses at the gene ends were 2 bases for V and 4 bases for J; bases not matched to a gene: 4. In nucleotides, the CDR3 is TGTGCCAGCAGCCAACTAGCGGGGGTTACAGAGACCCAGTACTTC. Translation gives CASSQLAGVTETQYF.

This clonotype is deemed medium-sized. The chain joins TRBV2 to TRBJ2-7; TRBD2 matches at 12 bases. The CDR3 has 16 amino acids. Unmatched junction bases numbered 4, after V lost 3 bases and J lost 1 base. Germline CDR1 SNHLY, CDR2 FYNNEI. CDR3 in amino acids: CASSDPSGRVSYEQYF. In DNA, the CDR3 is TGTGCCAGCAGTGACCCTAGCGGGAGGGTTTCCTACGAGCAGTACTTC.

The sample holds many counts of this clonotype. The chain joins TRBV20-1 to TRBJ2-3; D perhaps matches TRBD1 (5 bases). With 3 bases removed from V and 2 bases from J, the gap between germline ends came to 12 bases. Germline V gene sequence: CDR1 DFQATT, CDR2 SNEGSKA (reference sequence). The CDR3 is made up of 14 amino acids. The CDR3 region has the DNA TGCAGTGCTAGGCCAGGGATTAACACAGATACGCAGTATTTT. Translation gives CSARPGINTDTQYF.

This clonotype came up many times. The chain recombines TRBV27 with TRBJ2-2, with D uncertain. Germline-derived CDR1 and CDR2 are MNHEY and SMNVEV (reference sequence). V gave up 2 bases and J gave up 8 bases, with 6 bases separating them. This CDR3 has 12 amino acids. CDR3 protein: CASSLIEGELFF. The CDR3 DNA is TGTGCCAGCAGTTTAATTGAGGGGGAGCTGTTTTTT.

This clonotype was detected ten times or more. The V gene is TRBV9, the J gene TRBJ1-4, with D maybe TRBD1 (5 bases). V was trimmed by 0 bases and J by 5 bases, leaving 14 bases between them. The CDR3 extends over 16 amino acids. Germline CDR1 and CDR2: SGDLS and YYNGEE. The CDR3 region is CASSVERDSGNEKLFF. The DNA for the CDR3 is TGTGCCAGCAGCGTAGAAAGGGACTCCGGGAATGAAAAACTGTTTTTT.

This clonotype was recorded at least ten times. The J gene is TRBJ2-4, the V gene TRBV12-3 or TRBV12-4; 10 nucleotides match TRBD1. V lost 6 bases, J lost 5 bases, and 4 bases stayed unmatched. The CDR3 sequence is 14 residues long. The CDR3 loop is CASRDRGVQNIQYF. The CDR3 region has the DNA TGTGCCAGCAGGGACAGGGGGGTCCAAAACATTCAGTACTTC.

Only a few counts were recorded for this clonotype. The chain carries TRBV5-6 and TRBJ1-4; a weak D match, TRBD1 (6 bases). V was cut by 0 bases and J by 8 bases, with 8 bases left in between. CDR3 size: 13 residues. Looked up from germline, CDR1 is SGHDT and CDR2 is YYEEEE. CDR3 amino acids: CASSLEGQEKLFF. CDR3 DNA: TGTGCCAGCAGCTTGGAAGGACAGGAAAAACTGTTTTTT.

The CDR3 here is CSAIGTGGRGTEAFF. CDR3 DNA: TGCAGTGCTATAGGGACAGGGGGGAGAGGAACTGAAGCTTTCTTT. The J gene is TRBJ1-1, the V gene TRBV20-1; TRBD1 agrees at 11 bases. There are 15 residues in the CDR3. Germline values: CDR1 DFQATT, CDR2 SNEGSKA (reference sequence). Losses at the gene ends were 4 bases for V and 5 bases for J; bases not matched to a gene: 9.

The sample holds many counts of this clonotype. This rearrangement joins TRBV12-3 or TRBV12-4 to TRBJ1-5, with TRBD1 as a possible D gene (5 bases). The CDR3 has 15 residues. Trimming took off 6 bases at V and 6 bases at J, with 18 bases between the two ends. DNA of the CDR3: TGTGCCAGCAGCCGTGATCGGGGCGAAGGTCAGCCCCAGCATTTT. This sequence encodes CASSRDRGEGQPQHF.

This clonotype was recorded many times. This chain links TRBV29-1 with TRBJ2-5, with D maybe TRBD1 (7 bases). V lost 5 bases and J 2 bases, leaving 9 bases between the germline ends. The CDR3 is 12 amino acids. The V gene's germline CDR1 is SQVTM and CDR2 ANQGSEA. CDR3 sequence reads: CSVQGGQETQYF. The CDR3 DNA reads as TGCAGCGTTCAGGGGGGACAAGAGACCCAGTACTTC.

This clonotype was detected many times. The V call is TRBV5-1, the J call TRBJ2-1; D perhaps matches TRBD2 (7 bases). The V gene's germline CDR1 is SGHRS and CDR2 YFSETQ. CDR3 length: 15 amino acids. Trimming took 5 bases from V and 8 from J, leaving 20 bases between them. CDR3: CASSRGAGALDEQFF. In DNA, the CDR3 is TGCGCCAGCAGTCGGGGGGCGGGAGCTCTCGATGAGCAGTTCTTC.

This clonotype was seen many times. The chain uses TRBV29-1 and TRBJ1-1, with D possibly being TRBD1 (5 bases). CDR1 and CDR2 from the germline V gene are SQVTM and ANQGSEA. Trimming took off 7 bases at V and 4 bases at J, with 16 bases between the two ends. The CDR3 has 13 residues. The CDR3 DNA sequence: TGCAGCGCCGTCATCGGGGGTGGCACTGAAGCTTTCTTT. It is translated as CSAVIGGGTEAFF.

This clonotype appeared a few times. Possible read error: a much larger clone is one base away. This chain uses TRBV6-2 or TRBV6-3 with TRBJ2-3; 10 nucleotides agree with TRBD1. CDR1 and CDR2 (germline): MNHEY, SVGEGT. The CDR3 spans 15 residues. V was pared by 5 bases and J by 1 base, with 3 bases of the junction left unmatched. The CDR3 DNA sequence: TGTGCCAGCAGTGGGACAGGGGTGGGCACAGATACGCAGTATTTT. Protein product: CASSGTGVGTDTQYF.

This clonotype was observed a few times. The V and J genes are TRBV14 and TRBJ2-7; 9 bases fit TRBD2. The CDR3 is 14 amino acids. Germline V gene lookup returns CDR1 SGHDN and CDR2 FVKESK. V trimming: 2 bases; J trimming: 3 bases; junction bases outside the gene matches: 2. The DNA for the CDR3 is TGTGCCAGCAGCCAAACTAGCGGGCTCTACGAGCAGTACTTC. It is translated as CASSQTSGLYEQYF.

This clonotype was detected ten times or more. The rearrangement links TRBV7-9 to TRBJ1-2; D ambiguous. Trimming took off 5 bases at V and 0 bases at J, with 10 bases between the two ends. The CDR3 is 14 residues long. Per the germline V gene, CDR1 is SEHNR and CDR2 is FQNEAQ (reference sequence). CDR3 nucleotides: TGTGCCAGCAGCGAGGGAGGGACTAACTATGGCTACACCTTC. The encoded protein is CASSEGGTNYGYTF. Using reference TRBV7-9 and TRBJ1-2 for the parts outside the CDR3, the full variable domain is DTGVSQNPRHKITKRGQNVTFRCDPISEHNRLYWYRQTLGQGPEFLTYFQNEAQLEKSRLLSDRFSAERPKGSFSTLEIQRTEQGDSAMYLCASSEGGTNYGYTFGSGTRLTVV.

This clonotype has a handful of counts. This rearrangement joins TRBV28 to TRBJ2-3; the D is unclear. The CDR3 runs to 13 residues. V lost 6 bases to trimming and J lost 2 bases, with 9 bases between them. Per the germline V gene, CDR1 is MDHEN and CDR2 is SYDVKM. CDR3 loop: CASRAASTDTQYF. The CDR3 DNA follows: TGTGCCAGCAGGGCAGCGTCCACAGATACGCAGTATTTT.

This clonotype was detected many times. J is TRBJ2-7 and V is TRBV6-1; 9 nucleotides line up with TRBD1. Trimming cost V 8 bases and J 2 bases; bases outside gene matches: 13. Germline values: CDR1 MNHNS, CDR2 SASEGT. CDR3 size: 16 residues. CDR3 in DNA: TGTGCCAGCGCACCATTACCGGGACAGGGTCCCTACGAGCAGTACTTC. Translated, it gives CASAPLPGQGPYEQYF.

This chain links TRBV6-2 or TRBV6-3 with TRBJ1-6; a weak D match, TRBD1 (5 bases). This CDR3 is 15 amino acids long. Per the germline V gene, CDR1 is MNHEY and CDR2 is SVGEGT. The V gene lost 6 bases and the J gene lost 9 bases, with 18 bases spanning the gap. The CDR3 DNA reads as TGTGCCAGCAGCTCAGACATCGCGGGGGGTTCACCCCTCCACTTT. Translated: CASSSDIAGGSPLHF.

This clonotype was seen a few times. The rearrangement links TRBV15 to TRBJ1-1; D possibly corresponds to TRBD1 (6 bases). The CDR3 spans 15 residues. In germline, CDR1 is LNHNV, CDR2 YYDKDF (reference sequence). The V and J ends lost 5 bases and 1 base respectively, with 14 bases between them. The CDR3 here is CATSPWGGANTEAFF. The CDR3 DNA is TGTGCCACCAGCCCCTGGGGGGGGGCGAACACTGAAGCTTTCTTT.

About this clonotype itself: Just one base apart from a much larger clone, this may be a read error. V is TRBV11-3 and J is TRBJ2-1; maybe TRBD2 (6 bases). The germline gives CDR1 SGHNT, CDR2 YENEEA. This CDR3 contains 14 residues. Trimming cost V 6 bases and J 7 bases, with 16 bases left between them. CDR3 sequence: CASRSTRGGNEQFF. CDR3 coding DNA: TGTGCCAGCAGATCGACCCGGGGAGGTAATGAGCAGTTCTTC.